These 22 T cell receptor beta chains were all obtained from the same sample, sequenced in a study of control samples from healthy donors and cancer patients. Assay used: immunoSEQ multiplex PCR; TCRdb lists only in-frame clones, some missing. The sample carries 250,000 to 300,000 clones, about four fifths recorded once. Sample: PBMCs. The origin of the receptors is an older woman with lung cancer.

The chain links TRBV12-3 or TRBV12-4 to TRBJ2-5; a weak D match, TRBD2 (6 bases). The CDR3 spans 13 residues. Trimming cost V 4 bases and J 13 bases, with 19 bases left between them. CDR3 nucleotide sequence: TGTGCCAGCAGTTGGGGTGGGGGGTATGGTCCGTACTTC. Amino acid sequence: CASSWGGGYGPYF.

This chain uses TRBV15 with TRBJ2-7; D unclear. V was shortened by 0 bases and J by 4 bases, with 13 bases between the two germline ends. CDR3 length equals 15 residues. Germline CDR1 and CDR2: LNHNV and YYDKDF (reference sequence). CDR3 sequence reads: CATSRELSIGYEQYF. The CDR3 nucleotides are TGTGCCACCAGCAGAGAGCTCAGTATCGGATACGAGCAGTACTTC.

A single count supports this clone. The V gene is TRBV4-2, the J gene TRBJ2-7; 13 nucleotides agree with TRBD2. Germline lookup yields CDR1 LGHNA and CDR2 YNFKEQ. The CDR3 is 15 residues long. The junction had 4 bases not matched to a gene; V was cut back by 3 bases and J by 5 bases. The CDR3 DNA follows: TGTGCCAGCAGCCACCCTGGGACTAGCGGGGACGAGCAGTACTTC. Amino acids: CASSHPGTSGDEQYF.

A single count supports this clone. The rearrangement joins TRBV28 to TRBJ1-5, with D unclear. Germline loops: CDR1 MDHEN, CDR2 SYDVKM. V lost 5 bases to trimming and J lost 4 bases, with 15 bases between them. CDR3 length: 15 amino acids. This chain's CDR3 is CASSVGSPQNQPQHF. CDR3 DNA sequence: TGTGCCAGCAGTGTGGGCTCGCCTCAAAATCAGCCCCAGCATTTT.

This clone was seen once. The CDR3 loop reads CASSPTHRRNMAGANVLTF. DNA of the CDR3: TGTGCCAGTAGCCCCACCCACCGCAGAAATATGGCTGGGGCCAACGTCCTGACTTTC. This chain connects TRBV19 to TRBJ2-6, with D hard to call. The V end was cut by 6 bases, the J end by 2 bases, with 23 bases between. The germline V gene encodes CDR1 LNHDA and CDR2 SQIVND (reference sequence). This CDR3 has 19 residues.

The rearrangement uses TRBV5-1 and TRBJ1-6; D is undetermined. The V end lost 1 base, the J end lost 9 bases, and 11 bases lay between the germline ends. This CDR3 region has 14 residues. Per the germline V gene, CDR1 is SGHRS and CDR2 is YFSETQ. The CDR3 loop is CASSLWEISSPLHF. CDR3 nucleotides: TGCGCCAGCAGCTTGTGGGAGATTAGTTCACCCCTCCACTTT.

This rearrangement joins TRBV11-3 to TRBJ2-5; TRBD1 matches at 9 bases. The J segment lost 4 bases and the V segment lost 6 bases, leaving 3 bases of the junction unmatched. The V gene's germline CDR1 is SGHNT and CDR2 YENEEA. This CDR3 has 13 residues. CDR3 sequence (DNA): TGTGCCAGCAGTACGGGACAGGGAGAGACCCAGTACTTC. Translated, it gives CASSTGQGETQYF.

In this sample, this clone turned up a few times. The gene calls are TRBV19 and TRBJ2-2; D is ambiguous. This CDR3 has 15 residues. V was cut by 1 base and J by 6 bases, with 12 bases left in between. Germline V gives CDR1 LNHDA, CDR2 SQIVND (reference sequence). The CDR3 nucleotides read TGTGCCAGTAGTATAGGGAGTAGAACACCCGGGGAGCTGTTTTTT. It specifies CASSIGSRTPGELFF. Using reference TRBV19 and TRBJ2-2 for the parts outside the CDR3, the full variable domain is DGGITQSPKYLFRKEGQNVTLSCEQNLNHDAMYWYRQDPGQGLRLIYYSQIVNDFQKGDIAEGYSVSREKKESFPLTVTSAQKNPTAFYLCASSIGSRTPGELFFGEGSRLTVL.

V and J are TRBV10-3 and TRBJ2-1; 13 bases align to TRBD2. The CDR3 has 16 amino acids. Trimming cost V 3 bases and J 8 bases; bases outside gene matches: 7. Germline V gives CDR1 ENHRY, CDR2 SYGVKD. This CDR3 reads CAISEQLAGGRDEQFF. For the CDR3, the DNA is TGTGCCATCAGTGAACAACTAGCGGGAGGGAGGGATGAGCAGTTCTTC.

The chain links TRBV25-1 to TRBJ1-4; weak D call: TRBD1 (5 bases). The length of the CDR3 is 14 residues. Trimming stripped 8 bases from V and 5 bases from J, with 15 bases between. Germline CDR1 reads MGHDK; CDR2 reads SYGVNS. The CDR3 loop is CASARAGINEKLFF. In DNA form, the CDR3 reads TGTGCCAGCGCCAGGGCAGGGATCAATGAAAAACTGTTTTTT.

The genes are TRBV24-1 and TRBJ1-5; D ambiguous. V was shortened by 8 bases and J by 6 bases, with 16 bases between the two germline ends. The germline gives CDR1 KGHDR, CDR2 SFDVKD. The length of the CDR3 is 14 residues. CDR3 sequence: CATILGLGPQPQHF. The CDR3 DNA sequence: TGTGCCACCATCCTAGGACTGGGTCCTCAGCCCCAGCATTTT.

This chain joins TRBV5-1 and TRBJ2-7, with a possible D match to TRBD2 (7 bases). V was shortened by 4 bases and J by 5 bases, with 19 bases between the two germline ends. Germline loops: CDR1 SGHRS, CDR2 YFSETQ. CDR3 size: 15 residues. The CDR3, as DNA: TGCGCCAGCAGCCCCTGGGGGGGGCGAGTTGACGAGCAGTACTTC. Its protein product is CASSPWGGRVDEQYF.

CDR3 DNA sequence: TGTGCCAGTAGTATGGCTCGGGGGGAGCAGTACTTC. Encoded protein: CASSMARGEQYF. This rearrangement joins TRBV19 to TRBJ2-7; maybe TRBD2 (6 bases). The CDR3 sequence is 12 residues long. The V end lost 3 bases, the J end lost 7 bases, and 10 bases lay between the germline ends. Germline assignment: CDR1 LNHDA and CDR2 SQIVND (reference sequence). Using reference TRBV19 and TRBJ2-7 for the parts outside the CDR3, the full variable domain is DGGITQSPKYLFRKEGQNVTLSCEQNLNHDAMYWYRQDPGQGLRLIYYSQIVNDFQKGDIAEGYSVSREKKESFPLTVTSAQKNPTAFYLCASSMARGEQYFGPGTRLTVT.

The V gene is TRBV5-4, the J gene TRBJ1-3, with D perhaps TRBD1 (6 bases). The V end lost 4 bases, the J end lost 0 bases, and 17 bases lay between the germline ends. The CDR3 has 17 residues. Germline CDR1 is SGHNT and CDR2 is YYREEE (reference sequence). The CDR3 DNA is TGTGCCAGCAGCCGGTTATTCCAGGGGAACTCTGGAAACACCATATATTTT. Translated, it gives CASSRLFQGNSGNTIYF.

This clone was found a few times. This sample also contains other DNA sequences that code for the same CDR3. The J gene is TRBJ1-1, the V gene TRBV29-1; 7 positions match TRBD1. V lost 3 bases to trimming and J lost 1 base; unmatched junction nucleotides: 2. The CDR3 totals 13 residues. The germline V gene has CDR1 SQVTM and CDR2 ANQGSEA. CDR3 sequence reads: CSVDRTGNTEAFF. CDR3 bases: TGCAGCGTTGATCGGACAGGGAACACTGAAGCTTTCTTT.

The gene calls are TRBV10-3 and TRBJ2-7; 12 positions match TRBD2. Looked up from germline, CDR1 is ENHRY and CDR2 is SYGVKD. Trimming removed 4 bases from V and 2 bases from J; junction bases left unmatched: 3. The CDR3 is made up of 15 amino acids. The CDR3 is CAISARLAGAYEQYF. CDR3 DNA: TGTGCCATCAGTGCCAGACTAGCGGGAGCCTACGAGCAGTACTTC.

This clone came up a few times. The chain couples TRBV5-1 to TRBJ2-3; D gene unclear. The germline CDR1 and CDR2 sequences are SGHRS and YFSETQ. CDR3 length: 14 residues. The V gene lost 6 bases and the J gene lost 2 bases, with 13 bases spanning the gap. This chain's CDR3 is CASKWSPYTDTQYF. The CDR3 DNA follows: TGCGCCAGCAAGTGGAGTCCCTACACAGATACGCAGTATTTT.

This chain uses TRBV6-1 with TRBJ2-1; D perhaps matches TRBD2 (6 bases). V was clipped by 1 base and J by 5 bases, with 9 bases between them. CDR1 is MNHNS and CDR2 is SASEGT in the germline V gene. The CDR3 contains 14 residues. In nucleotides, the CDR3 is TGTGCCAGCAGTGAAGTCGGCGGGGACAATGAGCAGTTCTTC. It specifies CASSEVGGDNEQFF.

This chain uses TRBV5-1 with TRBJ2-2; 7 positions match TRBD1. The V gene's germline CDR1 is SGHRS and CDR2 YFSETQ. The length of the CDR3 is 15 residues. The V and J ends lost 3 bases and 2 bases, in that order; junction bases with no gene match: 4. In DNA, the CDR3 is TGCGCCAGCAGCTACCGGGACAGAAACACCGGGGAGCTGTTTTTT. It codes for CASSYRDRNTGELFF.

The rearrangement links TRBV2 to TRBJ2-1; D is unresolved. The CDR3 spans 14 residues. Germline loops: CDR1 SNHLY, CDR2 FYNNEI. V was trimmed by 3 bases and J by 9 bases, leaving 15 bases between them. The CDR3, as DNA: TGTGCCAGCAGTGATCGAGAAGATGTGGGTGAGCAGTTCTTC. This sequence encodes CASSDREDVGEQFF.

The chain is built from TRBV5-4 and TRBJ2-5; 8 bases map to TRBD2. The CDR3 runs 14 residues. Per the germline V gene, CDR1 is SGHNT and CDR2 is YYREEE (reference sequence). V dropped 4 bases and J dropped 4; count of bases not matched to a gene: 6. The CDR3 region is CASSTGLAGETQYF. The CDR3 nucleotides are TGTGCCAGCAGCACCGGACTAGCCGGAGAGACCCAGTACTTC.

In DNA form, the CDR3 reads TGTGCCAGCAGCTTGGCCATGGCAAATACAGATACGCAGTATTTT. Translated: CASSLAMANTDTQYF. This chain links TRBV5-4 with TRBJ2-3; D ambiguous. Per the germline V gene, CDR1 is SGHNT and CDR2 is YYREEE (reference sequence). The CDR3 extends over 15 amino acids. V gave up 0 bases and J gave up 3 bases, with 11 bases separating them.